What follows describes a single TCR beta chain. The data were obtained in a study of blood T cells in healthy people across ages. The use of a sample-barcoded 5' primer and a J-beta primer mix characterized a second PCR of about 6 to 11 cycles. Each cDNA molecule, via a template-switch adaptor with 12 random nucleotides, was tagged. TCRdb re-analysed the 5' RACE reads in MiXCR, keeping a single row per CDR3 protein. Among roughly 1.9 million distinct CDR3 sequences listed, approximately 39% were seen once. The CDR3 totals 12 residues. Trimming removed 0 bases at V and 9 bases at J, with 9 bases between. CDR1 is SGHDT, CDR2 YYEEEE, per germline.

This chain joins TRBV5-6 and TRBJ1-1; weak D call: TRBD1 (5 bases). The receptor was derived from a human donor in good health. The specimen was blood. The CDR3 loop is CASSLVAGKAFF. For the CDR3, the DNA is TGTGCCAGCAGCTTGGTTGCAGGGAAAGCTTTCTTT.